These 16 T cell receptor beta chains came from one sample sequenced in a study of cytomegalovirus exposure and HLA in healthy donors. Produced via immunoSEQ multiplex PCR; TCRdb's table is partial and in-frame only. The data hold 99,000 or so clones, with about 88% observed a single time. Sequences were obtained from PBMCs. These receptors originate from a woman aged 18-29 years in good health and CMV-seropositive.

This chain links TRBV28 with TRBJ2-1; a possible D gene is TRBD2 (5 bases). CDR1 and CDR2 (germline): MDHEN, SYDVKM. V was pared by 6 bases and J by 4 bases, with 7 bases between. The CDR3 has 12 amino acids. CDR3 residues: CASSGVYNEQFF. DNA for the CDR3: TGTGCCAGCAGCGGGGTGTACAATGAGCAGTTCTTC.

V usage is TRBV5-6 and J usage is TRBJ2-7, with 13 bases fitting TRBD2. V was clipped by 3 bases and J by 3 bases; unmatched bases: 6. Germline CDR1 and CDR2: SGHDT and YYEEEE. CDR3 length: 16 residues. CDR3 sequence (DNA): TGTGCCAGCAGCTCACCATGGACTAGCGGGAGCTACGAGCAGTACTTC. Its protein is CASSSPWTSGSYEQYF.

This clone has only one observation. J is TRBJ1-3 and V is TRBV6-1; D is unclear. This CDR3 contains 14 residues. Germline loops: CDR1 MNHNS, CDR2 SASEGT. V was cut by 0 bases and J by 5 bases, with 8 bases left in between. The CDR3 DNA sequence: TGTGCCAGCAGTGAAGCGGGGAGAAGAAACACCATATATTTT. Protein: CASSEAGRRNTIYF.

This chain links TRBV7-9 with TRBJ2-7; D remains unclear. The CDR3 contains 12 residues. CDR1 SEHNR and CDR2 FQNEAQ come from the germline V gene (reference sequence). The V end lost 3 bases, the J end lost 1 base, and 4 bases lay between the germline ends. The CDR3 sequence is CASSLSSYEQYF. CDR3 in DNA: TGTGCCAGCAGCTTGTCTTCCTACGAGCAGTACTTC.

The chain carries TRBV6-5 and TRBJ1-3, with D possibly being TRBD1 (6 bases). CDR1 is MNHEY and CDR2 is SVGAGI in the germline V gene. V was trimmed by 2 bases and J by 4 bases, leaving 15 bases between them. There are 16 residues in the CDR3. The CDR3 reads CASSYGGWVSGNTIYF. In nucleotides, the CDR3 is TGTGCCAGCAGTTACGGGGGCTGGGTTTCCGGAAACACCATATATTTT.

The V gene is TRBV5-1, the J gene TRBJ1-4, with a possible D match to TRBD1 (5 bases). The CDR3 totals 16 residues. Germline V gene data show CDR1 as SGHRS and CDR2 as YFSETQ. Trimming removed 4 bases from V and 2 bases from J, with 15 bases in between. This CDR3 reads CASSPPGRDTNEKLFF. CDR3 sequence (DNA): TGCGCCAGCAGCCCCCCGGGGAGGGACACTAATGAAAAACTGTTTTTT.

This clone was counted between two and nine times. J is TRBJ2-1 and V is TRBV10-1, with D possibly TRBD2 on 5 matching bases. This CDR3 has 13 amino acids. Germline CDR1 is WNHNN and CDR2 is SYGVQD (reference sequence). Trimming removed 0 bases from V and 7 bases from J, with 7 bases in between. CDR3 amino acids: CASSESGENEQFF. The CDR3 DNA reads TGCGCCAGCAGTGAGTCCGGGGAGAATGAGCAGTTCTTC.

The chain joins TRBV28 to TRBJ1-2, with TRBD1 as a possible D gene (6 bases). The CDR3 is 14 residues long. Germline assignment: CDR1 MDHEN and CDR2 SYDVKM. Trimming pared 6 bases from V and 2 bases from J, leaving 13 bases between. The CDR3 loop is CASRVTGQNYGYTF. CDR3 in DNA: TGTGCCAGCAGGGTTACAGGGCAGAACTATGGCTACACCTTC.

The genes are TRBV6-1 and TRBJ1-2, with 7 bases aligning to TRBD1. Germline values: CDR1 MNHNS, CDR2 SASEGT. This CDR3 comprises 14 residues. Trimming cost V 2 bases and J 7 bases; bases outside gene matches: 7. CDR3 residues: CASSESSGQSGYTF. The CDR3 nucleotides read TGTGCCAGCAGTGAAAGCTCGGGACAGTCTGGCTACACCTTC.

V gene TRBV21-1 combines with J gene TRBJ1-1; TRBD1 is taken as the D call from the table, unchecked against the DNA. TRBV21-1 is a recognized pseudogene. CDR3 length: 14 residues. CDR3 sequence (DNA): TGTGCCAGCAGATACGGACAGGGGGACACTGAAGCTTTCTTT. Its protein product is CASRYGQGDTEAFF.

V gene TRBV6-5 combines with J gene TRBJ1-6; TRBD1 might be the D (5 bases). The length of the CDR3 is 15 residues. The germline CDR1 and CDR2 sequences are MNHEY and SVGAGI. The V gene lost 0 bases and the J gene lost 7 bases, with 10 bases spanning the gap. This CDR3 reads CASSYSSRVNSPLHF. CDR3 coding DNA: TGTGCCAGCAGTTACTCGAGCAGGGTAAATTCACCCCTCCACTTT.

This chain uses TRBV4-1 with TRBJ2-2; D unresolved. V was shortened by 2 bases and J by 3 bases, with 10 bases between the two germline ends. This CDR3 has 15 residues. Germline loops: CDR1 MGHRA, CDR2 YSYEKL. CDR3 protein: CASSQSITDTGELFF. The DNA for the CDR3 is TGCGCCAGCAGCCAAAGTATAACGGACACCGGGGAGCTGTTTTTT.

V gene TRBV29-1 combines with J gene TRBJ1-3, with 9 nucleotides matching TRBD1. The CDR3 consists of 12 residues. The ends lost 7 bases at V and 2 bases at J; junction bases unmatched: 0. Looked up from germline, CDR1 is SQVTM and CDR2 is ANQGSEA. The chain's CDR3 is CSGTGAGNTIYF. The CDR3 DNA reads TGCAGCGGGACAGGGGCTGGAAACACCATATATTTT.

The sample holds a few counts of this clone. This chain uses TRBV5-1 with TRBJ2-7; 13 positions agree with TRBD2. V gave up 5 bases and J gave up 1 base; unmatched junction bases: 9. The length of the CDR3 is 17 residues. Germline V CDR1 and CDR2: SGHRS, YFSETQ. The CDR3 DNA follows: TGCGCCAGCAGAGACGGGACTAGCGGGATGAAATCCTACGAGCAGTACTTC. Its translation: CASRDGTSGMKSYEQYF. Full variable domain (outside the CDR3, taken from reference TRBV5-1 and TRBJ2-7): KAGVTQTPRYLIKTRGQQVTLSCSPISGHRSVSWYQQTPGQGLQFLFEYFSETQRNKGNFPGRFSGRQFSNSRSEMNVSTLELGDSALYLCASRDGTSGMKSYEQYFGPGTRLTVT.

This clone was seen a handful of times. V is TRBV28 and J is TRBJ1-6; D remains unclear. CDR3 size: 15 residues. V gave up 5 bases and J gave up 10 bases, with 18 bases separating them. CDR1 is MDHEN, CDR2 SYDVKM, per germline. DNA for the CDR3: TGTGCCAGCAGTCCGACCGGTGCAGGCTTGTCACCCCTCCACTTT. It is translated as CASSPTGAGLSPLHF.

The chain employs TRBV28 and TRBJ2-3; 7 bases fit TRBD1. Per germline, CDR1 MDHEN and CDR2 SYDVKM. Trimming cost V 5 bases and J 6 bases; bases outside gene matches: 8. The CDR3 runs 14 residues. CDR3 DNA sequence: TGTGCCAGCAGTAGGGGACAGCCTATCGATACGCAGTATTTT. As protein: CASSRGQPIDTQYF.